This T cell receptor beta chain was found in a study of T cells expressing NK-cell markers. Overall study context: Most of the eight sequenced donors were HCMV-seropositive; one was seronegative.

Study-wide results and limits: Evidence did not settle whether expanded NKG2C+ T cell clones targeted HCMV.

On this clonotype itself: The antigen remains undetermined.

Per the germline V gene, CDR1 is SEHNR and CDR2 is FQNEAQ (reference sequence). The CDR3 runs to 11 residues. Each CDR3 protein gets one entry in TCRdb, which reprocessed the 5' RACE reads and gives no DNA. This repertoire includes about 460,000 distinct CDR3 sequences. The gene calls are TRBV7-9 and TRBJ2-7. The origin of this receptor is a woman between 50 and 59 years old in good health. Sequenced input: blood T cells: a sorted CD56 or NKG2C T cell subset, CD4+ or CD8+ T cells, or bulk PBMC T cells (not recorded which). The CDR3 loop is CASSSDYEQYF.